These 28 T cell receptor beta chains came from one sample sequenced in a study of shared clonotypes between healthy human individuals. TCRdb's table, derived via immunoSEQ multiplex PCR, lists solely in-frame clones and lacks some. The repertoire has about 1,800,000 clones, about 95% of them found once; the top ten carry more than 0.95%. Naive CD8 isolation took CD45RO-negative cells positively selected for CCR7 and excluded terminally differentiated effector memory CD45RA+ cells. Sequences were obtained from naive CD8+ T cells sorted from blood. All receptors come from a man younger than 35 in good health.

The CDR3 is CASSRPGTGDGETQYF. The CDR3 nucleotides read TGTGCCAGCAGCCGACCCGGGACAGGGGACGGAGAGACCCAGTACTTC. The V call is TRBV7-9, the J call TRBJ2-5; 10 nucleotides match TRBD1. In germline, CDR1 is SEHNR, CDR2 FQNEAQ (reference sequence). The CDR3 sequence is 16 residues long. Unmatched junction bases numbered 10, after V lost 5 bases and J lost 4 bases.

J is TRBJ1-1 and V is TRBV7-9; no clear D. Trimming removed 3 bases at V and 1 base at J, with 15 bases between. This CDR3 region has 16 residues. Germline V gene lookup returns CDR1 SEHNR and CDR2 FQNEAQ (reference sequence). The CDR3 sequence: CASSFPRSDPNTEAFF. CDR3 DNA: TGTGCCAGCAGCTTCCCTCGATCGGACCCGAACACTGAAGCTTTCTTT. The full variable domain, with the rest looked up from reference TRBV7-9 and TRBJ1-1, is DTGVSQNPRHKITKRGQNVTFRCDPISEHNRLYWYRQTLGQGPEFLTYFQNEAQLEKSRLLSDRFSAERPKGSFSTLEIQRTEQGDSAMYLCASSFPRSDPNTEAFFGQGTRLTVV.

The chain joins TRBV6-5 to TRBJ1-2, with D uncertain. Germline V lookup: CDR1 MNHEY, CDR2 SVGAGI. The CDR3 runs 15 residues. Between the trimmed V and J ends, which lost 1 base and 3 bases, there was a span of 12 bases. The CDR3 sequence is CASSYYAGSYYGYTF. Written as DNA, the CDR3 is TGTGCCAGCAGTTACTACGCAGGATCTTACTATGGCTACACCTTC.

This chain uses TRBV27 with TRBJ2-3, with 11 bases fitting TRBD2. The CDR3 has 16 residues. With 5 bases clipped from V and 2 bases from J, the junction kept 6 bases outside the gene matches. Germline loops: CDR1 MNHEY, CDR2 SMNVEV (reference sequence). The CDR3 region is CASSPQTSGATDTQYF. The CDR3 DNA is TGTGCCAGCAGTCCTCAGACTAGCGGGGCCACAGATACGCAGTATTTT.

The rearrangement uses TRBV7-9 and TRBJ2-1; 10 positions match TRBD2. The CDR3 has 15 residues. With 5 bases clipped from V and 7 bases from J, the junction kept 8 bases outside the gene matches. The germline V gene encodes CDR1 SEHNR and CDR2 FQNEAQ (reference sequence). DNA of the CDR3: TGTGCCAGCAGCCCGAGCGGGAGGGCCGCGAATGAGCAGTTCTTC. Translating gives CASSPSGRAANEQFF.

The chain links TRBV4-1 to TRBJ2-5, with D possibly matching TRBD1 (6 bases). CDR3 length equals 14 residues. The germline CDR1 and CDR2 sequences are MGHRA and YSYEKL. V dropped 0 bases and J dropped 4 bases, with 9 bases sitting between them. The CDR3 DNA follows: TGCGCCAGCAGCCAAGAGCCCAGGGGAGAGACCCAGTACTTC. Translating gives CASSQEPRGETQYF.

This rearrangement joins TRBV6-6 to TRBJ1-3; a possible D gene is TRBD1 (6 bases). The CDR3 is made up of 15 amino acids. Trimming cost V 3 bases and J 4 bases, with 13 bases left between them. Germline V gene lookup returns CDR1 MNHNY and CDR2 SVGAGI (reference sequence). The DNA of the CDR3 is TGTGCCAGCAGTTATCACGGGACACCCGGAAACACCATATATTTT. Encoded protein: CASSYHGTPGNTIYF.

The chain couples TRBV4-1 to TRBJ2-4, with TRBD2 identical over 7 bases. CDR3 size: 13 residues. V trimming: 1 base; J trimming: 8 bases; junction bases outside the gene matches: 2. The germline V gene has CDR1 MGHRA and CDR2 YSYEKL. CDR3 sequence reads: CASSQVGGDIQYF. The CDR3 DNA is TGCGCCAGCAGCCAAGTTGGGGGGGACATTCAGTACTTC.

This sequence joins TRBV7-8 and TRBJ2-1, with 10 bases matching TRBD2. Looked up from germline, CDR1 is SGHVS and CDR2 is FQNEAQ. V trimming: 0 bases; J trimming: 8 bases; junction bases outside the gene matches: 13. The CDR3 spans 18 residues. The CDR3 here is CASSLALAGASTVYEQFF. The CDR3 region has the DNA TGTGCCAGCAGCTTAGCCCTAGCGGGAGCCTCTACGGTTTATGAGCAGTTCTTC.

This clone has only a few counts. The V call is TRBV14, the J call TRBJ1-1; D is perhaps TRBD1 (5 bases). Germline values: CDR1 SGHDN, CDR2 FVKESK. V dropped 4 bases and J dropped 7 bases, with 13 bases sitting between them. The CDR3 contains 13 residues. The CDR3 protein is CASSPRTDSEAFF. The CDR3 DNA follows: TGTGCCAGCAGCCCTCGAACCGACAGTGAAGCTTTCTTT.

For this clone: One end of the junction does not line up with germline, which may come from a read error. This CDR3 is CAGSLVLGSYNEQFF. For the CDR3, the DNA is TGTGCCGGCAGCTTAGTTCTGGGTTCCTACAATGAGCAGTTCTTC. V is TRBV7-6 and J is TRBJ2-1; D uncertain. CDR3 length equals 15 residues. Germline CDR1 reads SGHVS; CDR2 reads FNYEAQ.

The chain joins TRBV27 to TRBJ2-7, with D hard to call. The V and J ends lost 3 bases and 5 bases respectively, with 11 bases between them. The CDR3 extends over 13 amino acids. In germline, CDR1 is MNHEY, CDR2 SMNVEV (reference sequence). CDR3 nucleotide sequence: TGTGCCAGCAGTTTGAATACTCAAAACGAGCAGTACTTC. This sequence encodes CASSLNTQNEQYF.

The chain recombines TRBV5-1 with TRBJ2-2; 9 bases agree with TRBD1. The V and J ends lost 1 base and 4 bases, in that order; junction bases with no gene match: 5. Looked up from germline, CDR1 is SGHRS and CDR2 is YFSETQ. CDR3 length: 16 residues. CDR3 bases: TGCGCCAGCAGCTTGACCCGGACAGGGGCCACCGGGGAGCTGTTTTTT. Amino acids: CASSLTRTGATGELFF.

This chain links TRBV5-8 with TRBJ2-1; the D gene is possibly TRBD1 (5 bases). V lost 4 bases and J 10 bases, leaving 12 bases between the germline ends. The CDR3 loop spans 12 amino acids. The germline CDR1 and CDR2 sequences are SGHTS and YDEGEE. The DNA for the CDR3 is TGTGCCAGCAGCGTGGGGCACCACGAGCAGTTCTTC. This translates into CASSVGHHEQFF.

The rearrangement links TRBV2 to TRBJ1-2; D possibly corresponds to TRBD1 (6 bases). CDR3 length: 12 residues. Per germline, CDR1 SNHLY and CDR2 FYNNEI. V was shortened by 0 bases and J by 8 bases, with 7 bases between the two germline ends. The CDR3 loop is CASSEARGGYTF. The CDR3 coding sequence is TGTGCCAGCAGTGAAGCGAGGGGGGGCTACACCTTC.

CDR3 residues: CASSIGQGAGAFF. In nucleotides, the CDR3 is TGTGCCAGCAGTATAGGACAGGGGGCAGGAGCTTTCTTT. V gene TRBV28 combines with J gene TRBJ1-1; 11 bases match TRBD1. Germline assignment: CDR1 MDHEN and CDR2 SYDVKM. V lost 5 bases and J lost 10; bases outside the gene matches: 6. The CDR3 covers 13 residues.

The V gene is TRBV15, the J gene TRBJ2-1, with D perhaps assigned TRBD1 or TRBD2 (5 bases each). Trimming removed 5 bases from V and 11 bases from J, with 10 bases in between. Germline V CDR1 and CDR2: LNHNV, YYDKDF (reference sequence). This CDR3 region has 11 residues. The CDR3 spells CATSDRGQQFF. The CDR3 region has the DNA TGTGCCACCAGCGACCGGGGACAGCAGTTCTTC.

The genes are TRBV7-6 and TRBJ2-7; 9 positions agree with TRBD2. The CDR3 runs 14 residues. Germline CDR1 is SGHVS and CDR2 is FNYEAQ. V gave up 1 base and J gave up 5 bases; unmatched junction bases: 3. CDR3 DNA sequence: TGTGCCAGCAGCTTAGAGATAGCGGGGGACGAGCAGTACTTC. As protein: CASSLEIAGDEQYF.

This chain links TRBV7-9 with TRBJ2-2, with D perhaps matching TRBD1 (5 bases). CDR3 length: 14 amino acids. Trimming shortened V by 2 bases and J by 8 bases, and 12 bases separated the two germline ends. Germline V lookup: CDR1 SEHNR, CDR2 FQNEAQ (reference sequence). The CDR3: CASSLFQGSGELFF. The CDR3 nucleotides are TGTGCCAGCAGCTTATTTCAGGGCTCGGGGGAGCTGTTTTTT.

This chain links TRBV23-1 with TRBJ1-2, with a weak D call TRBD1 (6 bases). TRBV23-1 is placed among ORFs of uncertain function. The CDR3 consists of 13 residues. The V end lost 4 bases, the J end lost 7 bases, and 13 bases lay between the germline ends. CDR3 sequence (DNA): TGCGCCAGCAGTCCAGAAAGGGGGGGTGGCTACACCTTC. Translated, it gives CASSPERGGGYTF.

V is TRBV5-6 and J is TRBJ1-2, with a possible D match to TRBD1 (6 bases). Germline V CDR1 and CDR2: SGHDT, YYEEEE. The CDR3 loop spans 16 amino acids. V dropped 0 bases and J dropped 4 bases, with 16 bases sitting between them. Here the CDR3 reads CASSLEGLDRRYGYTF. As DNA, the CDR3 is TGTGCCAGCAGCTTGGAAGGGCTGGACAGACGCTATGGCTACACCTTC.

The chain couples TRBV7-2 to TRBJ2-1; TRBD2 matches 12 bases. V gave up 5 bases and J gave up 10 bases; unmatched junction bases: 18. This CDR3 spans 18 amino acids. The germline V gene has CDR1 SGHTA and CDR2 FQGNSA. The CDR3 is CASSQTRTSGIPNGEQFF. The CDR3 region has the DNA TGTGCCAGCAGCCAGACCCGGACTAGCGGGATTCCCAATGGGGAGCAGTTCTTC.

V gene TRBV30 combines with J gene TRBJ2-1, with TRBD2 as a possible D gene (6 bases). The germline V and J ends were trimmed by 1 base and 4 bases, with 11 bases remaining between them. The germline CDR1 and CDR2 sequences are GTSNPN and SVGIG (reference sequence). CDR3 size: 14 residues. CDR3 residues: CAWSGVADYNEQFF. The DNA of the CDR3 is TGTGCCTGGAGTGGGGTAGCGGATTACAATGAGCAGTTCTTC.

The V and J genes are TRBV19 and TRBJ2-2; 9 positions match TRBD1. The V gene's germline CDR1 is LNHDA and CDR2 SQIVND (reference sequence). The junction had 8 bases not matched to a gene; V was cut back by 5 bases and J by 4 bases. The CDR3 has 16 residues. DNA of the CDR3: TGTGCCAGTAGTTCCCTTTGGGACAGGGCCACCGGGGAGCTGTTTTTT. Protein sequence: CASSSLWDRATGELFF. Looking up the rest from reference TRBV19 and TRBJ2-2 gives the full variable domain: DGGITQSPKYLFRKEGQNVTLSCEQNLNHDAMYWYRQDPGQGLRLIYYSQIVNDFQKGDIAEGYSVSREKKESFPLTVTSAQKNPTAFYLCASSSLWDRATGELFFGEGSRLTVL.

The rearrangement links TRBV10-3 to TRBJ1-2; perhaps TRBD1 as D (6 bases). The germline CDR1 and CDR2 sequences are ENHRY and SYGVKD. This CDR3 has 13 amino acids. V was shortened by 6 bases and J by 2 bases, with 10 bases between the two germline ends. This CDR3 is CAIRDSLNYGYTF. The DNA of the CDR3 is TGTGCCATCAGGGACAGCCTCAACTATGGCTACACCTTC.

The V and J genes are TRBV27 and TRBJ2-7; 8 nucleotides line up with TRBD1. The germline CDR1 and CDR2 sequences are MNHEY and SMNVEV (reference sequence). The CDR3 runs to 16 residues. The V and J ends lost 0 bases and 1 base, in that order; junction bases with no gene match: 5. CDR3 amino acids: CASSLSGQGLSYEQYF. Here the CDR3 DNA reads TGTGCCAGCAGTTTATCAGGACAGGGTCTTTCCTACGAGCAGTACTTC.

Written as DNA, the CDR3 is TGTGCCAGCAGCAAAGGATCCACCCGGACGGGGCGGGAGAACACTGAAGCTTTCTTT. It is translated as CASSKGSTRTGRENTEAFF. J is TRBJ1-1 and V is TRBV21-1. TRBV21-1 is a known pseudogene. The CDR3 is 19 amino acids.

The genes are TRBV12-5 and TRBJ2-5; TRBD1 matches 9 bases. V lost 3 bases and J lost 5; bases outside the gene matches: 7. The CDR3 is 15 amino acids. CDR1 and CDR2 (germline): LGHNT, FRNRAP. CDR3 sequence (DNA): TGTGCTAGTGGTTTCGCCGGGACAGGGAAGGAGACCCAGTACTTC. Translated, it gives CASGFAGTGKETQYF.